This entry lists 10 T cell receptor beta chains sequenced from one sample in a study of blood T cells in healthy people across ages. With a J-beta primer mix and a sample-barcoded 5' primer, a second PCR ran 7 to 11 cycles. TCRdb re-called the 5' RACE reads with MiXCR, one entry per CDR3 protein. The data show more than 1.4 million distinct CDR3 sequences, 42% seen once. Source material: blood. The receptors were sampled from a young woman in good health.

V usage is TRBV29-1 and J usage is TRBJ2-7, with TRBD2 as a possible D gene (7 bases). The CDR3 totals 14 residues. Germline loops: CDR1 SQVTM, CDR2 ANQGSEA. V gave up 6 bases and J gave up 7 bases, with 22 bases separating them. CDR3 in amino acids: CSVGGGGVMGEQYF. The CDR3 coding sequence is TGCAGCGTCGGAGGGGGAGGGGTCATGGGAGAGCAGTACTTC.

As to this clonotype: The CDR3 does not end in the conserved phenylalanine or tryptophan, so this is likely a read error. The chain joins TRBV27 to TRBJ1-2; 7 nucleotides agree with TRBD1. Losses at the gene ends were 3 bases for V and 2 bases for J; bases not matched to a gene: 6. Per the germline V gene, CDR1 is MNHEY and CDR2 is SMNVEV (reference sequence). This CDR3 is 15 amino acids long. CDR3 bases: TGTGCCAGCAGTTTTACAGGGGCCCTCAACTATGGCTACACCTCC. Translation: CASSFTGALNYGYTS.

This clonotype was picked up a small number of times. The V gene is TRBV3-1, the J gene TRBJ2-7, with 7 nucleotides matching TRBD2. This CDR3 contains 17 residues. Trimming removed 2 bases from V and 1 base from J; junction bases left unmatched: 11. Germline V gene lookup returns CDR1 LGHDT and CDR2 YNNKEL (reference sequence). DNA of the CDR3: TGTGCCAGCAGCCAAATGCAGCGGGGAGGCCTTTCCTACGAGCAGTACTTC. It codes for CASSQMQRGGLSYEQYF.

The genes are TRBV9 and TRBJ1-2; weak D call: TRBD1 (6 bases). Germline V lookup: CDR1 SGDLS, CDR2 YYNGEE. Between the trimmed V and J ends, which lost 4 bases and 6 bases, there was a span of 19 bases. The length of the CDR3 is 15 residues. The CDR3 DNA reads as TGTGCCAGCAGCATTCAGCCAGGGGCCCCCGATGGCTACACCTTC. The encoded protein is CASSIQPGAPDGYTF.

The V and J genes are TRBV6-2 or TRBV6-3 and TRBJ1-5; D may be TRBD1 (5 bases). The CDR3 consists of 14 residues. The germline V and J ends were trimmed by 7 bases and 2 bases, with 12 bases remaining between them. The germline V gene encodes CDR1 MNHEY and CDR2 SVGEGT. CDR3 bases: TGTGCCAGCAACCTTCAGGGAGGCAATCAGCCCCAGCATTTT. Translating gives CASNLQGGNQPQHF.

This chain joins TRBV7-8 and TRBJ2-1; 9 positions agree with TRBD2. The DNA end lines up better with TRBJ2-7; the J call may be wrong. CDR1 is SGHVS and CDR2 is FQNEAQ in the germline V gene. CDR3 length: 18 residues. The CDR3 region has the DNA TGTGCCAGCAGCTTATTTACTAGCGGGTTCAGCTCCTACAATGAGCAGTACTTC. It translates to CASSLFTSGFSSYNEQYF.

J is TRBJ2-3 and V is TRBV6-1; 12 bases map to TRBD2. The germline V gene has CDR1 MNHNS and CDR2 SASEGT. The junction had 12 bases not matched to a gene; V was cut back by 10 bases and J by 1 base. This CDR3 has 17 residues. The CDR3, as DNA: TGTGCCACACTAGCGGGGGGTTACCATCTCGGCACAGATACGCAGTATTTT. This translates into CATLAGGYHLGTDTQYF.

This chain links TRBV2 with TRBJ2-1; no clear D gene. Trimming pared 2 bases from V and 0 bases from J, leaving 14 bases between. The germline gives CDR1 SNHLY, CDR2 FYNNEI. The CDR3 has 17 residues. CDR3 DNA: TGTGCCAGCAGTGAACAAGGTGCGATGAGCTCCTACAATGAGCAGTTCTTC. This encodes CASSEQGAMSSYNEQFF. Full variable domain (remainder filled in from reference TRBV2 and TRBJ2-1): EPEVTQTPSHQVTQMGQEVILRCVPISNHLYFYWYRQILGQKVEFLVSFYNNEISEKSEIFDDQFSVERPDGSNFTLKIRSTKLEDSAMYFCASSEQGAMSSYNEQFFGPGTRLTVL.

This clonotype has a handful of counts. The chain combines TRBV14 with TRBJ1-6; D not certain. V lost 0 bases and J 0 bases, leaving 12 bases between the germline ends. Looked up from germline, CDR1 is SGHDN and CDR2 is FVKESK. There are 18 residues in the CDR3. The CDR3 coding sequence is TGTGCCAGCAGCCAAGACAGTAGCAGGAGCTCCTATAATTCACCCCTCCACTTT. This translates into CASSQDSSRSSYNSPLHF.

This clonotype was observed a handful of times. The genes are TRBV7-2 and TRBJ2-3; 8 nucleotides align to TRBD2. Germline CDR1 SGHTA, CDR2 FQGNSA. Trimming cost V 4 bases and J 0 bases; bases outside gene matches: 12. The CDR3 has 18 residues. CDR3 in DNA: TGTGCCAGCAGCTCCCGGACTAGCTCCTACGCAAGCACAGATACGCAGTATTTT. Translation: CASSSRTSSYASTDTQYF.